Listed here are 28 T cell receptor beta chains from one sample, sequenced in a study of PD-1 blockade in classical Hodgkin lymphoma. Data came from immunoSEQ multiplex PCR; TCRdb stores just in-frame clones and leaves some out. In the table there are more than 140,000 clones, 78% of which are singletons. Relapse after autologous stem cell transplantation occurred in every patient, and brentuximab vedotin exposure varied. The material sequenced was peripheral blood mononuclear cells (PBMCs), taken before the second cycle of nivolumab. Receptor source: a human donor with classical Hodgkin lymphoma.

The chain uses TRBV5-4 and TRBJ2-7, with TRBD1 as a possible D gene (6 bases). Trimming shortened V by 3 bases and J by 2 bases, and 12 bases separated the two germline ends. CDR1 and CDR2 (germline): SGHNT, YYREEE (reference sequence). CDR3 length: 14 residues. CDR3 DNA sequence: TGTGCCAGCAGCTCCCAGGGGATAGCCTACGAGCAGTACTTC. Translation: CASSSQGIAYEQYF.

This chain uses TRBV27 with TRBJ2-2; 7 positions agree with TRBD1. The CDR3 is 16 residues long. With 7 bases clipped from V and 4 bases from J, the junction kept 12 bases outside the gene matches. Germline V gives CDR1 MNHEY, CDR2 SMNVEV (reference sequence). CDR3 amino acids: CASKPTGRVFTGELFF. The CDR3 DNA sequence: TGTGCCAGCAAGCCGACAGGGCGGGTGTTCACCGGGGAGCTGTTTTTT.

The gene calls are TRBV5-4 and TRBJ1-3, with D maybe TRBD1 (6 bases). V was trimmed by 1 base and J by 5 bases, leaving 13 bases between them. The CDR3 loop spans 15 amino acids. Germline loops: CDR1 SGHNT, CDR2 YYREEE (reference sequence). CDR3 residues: CASSLQGIPRNTIYF. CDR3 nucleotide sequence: TGTGCCAGCAGCTTGCAGGGGATCCCCCGAAACACCATATATTTT.

The CDR3 is CATTDRGPAGELFF. The CDR3 DNA follows: TGTGCCACGACGGACAGGGGGCCTGCCGGGGAGCTGTTTTTT. The chain joins TRBV19 to TRBJ2-2, with 11 bases matching TRBD1. Trimming at V came to 10 bases and at J to 6 bases, leaving 7 bases not matched to a gene. Germline loops: CDR1 LNHDA, CDR2 SQIVND (reference sequence). The CDR3 sequence is 14 residues long.

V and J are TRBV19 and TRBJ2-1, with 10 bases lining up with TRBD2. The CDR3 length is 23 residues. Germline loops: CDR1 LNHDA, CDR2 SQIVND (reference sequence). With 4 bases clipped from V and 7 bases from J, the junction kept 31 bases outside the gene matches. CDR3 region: CASSTPRGGSTGHSGRYLNEQFF. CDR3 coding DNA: TGTGCCAGTAGTACCCCCCGGGGGGGCAGCACCGGGCATAGCGGGAGGTACCTAAATGAGCAGTTCTTC.

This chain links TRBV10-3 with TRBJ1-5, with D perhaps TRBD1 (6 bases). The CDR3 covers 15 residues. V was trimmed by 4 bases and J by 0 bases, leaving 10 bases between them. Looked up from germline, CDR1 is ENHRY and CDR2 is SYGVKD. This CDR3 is CAISVGGYSNQPQHF. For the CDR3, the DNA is TGTGCCATCAGTGTGGGGGGCTATAGCAATCAGCCCCAGCATTTT.

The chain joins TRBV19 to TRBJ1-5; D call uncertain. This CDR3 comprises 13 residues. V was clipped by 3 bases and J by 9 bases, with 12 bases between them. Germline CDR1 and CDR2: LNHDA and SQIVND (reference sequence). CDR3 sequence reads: CASSMVHSRPQHF. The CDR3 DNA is TGTGCCAGTAGTATGGTACATTCGAGGCCCCAGCATTTT. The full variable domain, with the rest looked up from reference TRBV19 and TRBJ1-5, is DGGITQSPKYLFRKEGQNVTLSCEQNLNHDAMYWYRQDPGQGLRLIYYSQIVNDFQKGDIAEGYSVSREKKESFPLTVTSAQKNPTAFYLCASSMVHSRPQHFGDGTRLSIL.

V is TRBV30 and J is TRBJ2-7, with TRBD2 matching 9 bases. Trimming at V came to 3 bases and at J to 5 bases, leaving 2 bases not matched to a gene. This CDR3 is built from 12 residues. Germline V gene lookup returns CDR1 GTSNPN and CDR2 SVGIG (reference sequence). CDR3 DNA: TGTGCCTGGAGGCGGGGGGGTGACGAGCAGTACTTC. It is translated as CAWRRGGDEQYF. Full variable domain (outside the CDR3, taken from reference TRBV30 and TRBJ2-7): SQTIHQWPATLVQPVGSPLSLECTVEGTSNPNLYWYRQAAGRGLQLLFYSVGIGQISSEVPQNLSASRPQDRQFILSSKKLLLSDSGFYLCAWRRGGDEQYFGPGTRLTVT.

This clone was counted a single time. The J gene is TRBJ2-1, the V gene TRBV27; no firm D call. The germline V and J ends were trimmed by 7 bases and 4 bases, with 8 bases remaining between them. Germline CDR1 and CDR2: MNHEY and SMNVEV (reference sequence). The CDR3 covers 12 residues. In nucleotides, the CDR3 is TGTGCCAGCACCCCCGGGTACAATGAGCAGTTCTTC. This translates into CASTPGYNEQFF.

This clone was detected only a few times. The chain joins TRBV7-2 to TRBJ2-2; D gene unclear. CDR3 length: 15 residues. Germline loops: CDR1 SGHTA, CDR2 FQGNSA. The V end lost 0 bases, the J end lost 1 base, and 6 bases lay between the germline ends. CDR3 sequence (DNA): TGTGCCAGCAGCTTAGCGACGGGGAACACCGGGGAGCTGTTTTTT. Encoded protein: CASSLATGNTGELFF.

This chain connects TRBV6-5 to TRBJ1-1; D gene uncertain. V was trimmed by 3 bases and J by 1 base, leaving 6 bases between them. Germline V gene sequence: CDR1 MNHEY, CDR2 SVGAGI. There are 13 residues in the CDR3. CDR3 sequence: CASSYTRNTEAFF. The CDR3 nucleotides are TGTGCCAGCAGTTATACTCGGAACACTGAAGCTTTCTTT.

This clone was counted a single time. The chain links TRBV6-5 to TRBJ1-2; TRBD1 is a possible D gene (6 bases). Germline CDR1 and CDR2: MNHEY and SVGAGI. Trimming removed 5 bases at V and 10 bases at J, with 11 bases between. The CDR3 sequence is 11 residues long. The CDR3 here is CASSRDTIYTF. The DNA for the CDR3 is TGTGCCAGCAGTAGGGACACCATCTACACCTTC.

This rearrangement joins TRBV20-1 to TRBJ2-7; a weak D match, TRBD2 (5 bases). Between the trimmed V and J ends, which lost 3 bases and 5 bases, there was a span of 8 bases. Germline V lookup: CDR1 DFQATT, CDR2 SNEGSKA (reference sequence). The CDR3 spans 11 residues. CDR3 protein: CSAREDNEQYF. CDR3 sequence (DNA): TGCAGTGCTAGGGAGGATAACGAGCAGTACTTC.

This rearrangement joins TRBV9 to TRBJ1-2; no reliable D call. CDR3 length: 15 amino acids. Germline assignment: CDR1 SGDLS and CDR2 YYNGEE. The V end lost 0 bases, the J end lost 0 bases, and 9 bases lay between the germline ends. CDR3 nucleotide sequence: TGTGCCAGCAGCGTAGATAGGGCAGCTAACTATGGCTACACCTTC. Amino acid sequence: CASSVDRAANYGYTF.

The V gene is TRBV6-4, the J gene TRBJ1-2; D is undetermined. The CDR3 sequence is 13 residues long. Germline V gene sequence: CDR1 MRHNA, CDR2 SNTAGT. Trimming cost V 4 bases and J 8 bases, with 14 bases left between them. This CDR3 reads CASSVEGGRGYTF. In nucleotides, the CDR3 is TGTGCCAGCAGTGTAGAGGGCGGAAGAGGCTACACCTTC.

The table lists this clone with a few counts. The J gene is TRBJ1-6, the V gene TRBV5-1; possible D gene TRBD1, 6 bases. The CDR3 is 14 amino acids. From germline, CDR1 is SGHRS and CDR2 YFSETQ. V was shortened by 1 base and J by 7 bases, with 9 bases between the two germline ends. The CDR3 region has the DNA TGCGCCAGCAGCTTGCCGGGACAAAATTCACCCCTCCACTTT. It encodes CASSLPGQNSPLHF.

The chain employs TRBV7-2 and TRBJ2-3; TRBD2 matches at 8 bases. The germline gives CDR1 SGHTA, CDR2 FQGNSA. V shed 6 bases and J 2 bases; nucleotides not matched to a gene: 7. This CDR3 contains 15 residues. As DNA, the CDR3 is TGTGCCAGCAGACCGAGCGGGGGCTCCACAGATACGCAGTATTTT. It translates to CASRPSGGSTDTQYF. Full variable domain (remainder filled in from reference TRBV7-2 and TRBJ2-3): GAGVSQSPSNKVTEKGKDVELRCDPISGHTALYWYRQSLGQGLEFLIYFQGNSAPDKSGLPSDRFSAERTGGSVSTLTIQRTQQEDSAVYLCASRPSGGSTDTQYFGPGTRLTVL.

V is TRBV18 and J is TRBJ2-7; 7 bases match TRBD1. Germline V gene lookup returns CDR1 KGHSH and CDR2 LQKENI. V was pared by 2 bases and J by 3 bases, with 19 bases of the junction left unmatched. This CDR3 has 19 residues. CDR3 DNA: TGTGCCAGCTCACCATTTGCCCCGGGGACAGCTACTTCTTACTACGAGCAGTACTTC. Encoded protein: CASSPFAPGTATSYYEQYF.

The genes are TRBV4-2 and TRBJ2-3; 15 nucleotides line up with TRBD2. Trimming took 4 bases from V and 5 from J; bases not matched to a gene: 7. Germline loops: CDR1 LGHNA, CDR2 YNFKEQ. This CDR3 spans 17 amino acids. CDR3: CASSLSWTSGRVDTQYF. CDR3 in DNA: TGTGCCAGCAGCCTCAGTTGGACTAGCGGGAGGGTAGATACGCAGTATTTT.

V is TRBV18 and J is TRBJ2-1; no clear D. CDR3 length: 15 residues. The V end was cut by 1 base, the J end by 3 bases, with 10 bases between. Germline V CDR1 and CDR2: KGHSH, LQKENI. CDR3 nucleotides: TGTGCCAGCTCACCACAGGCAGAGCACTACAATGAGCAGTTCTTC. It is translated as CASSPQAEHYNEQFF.

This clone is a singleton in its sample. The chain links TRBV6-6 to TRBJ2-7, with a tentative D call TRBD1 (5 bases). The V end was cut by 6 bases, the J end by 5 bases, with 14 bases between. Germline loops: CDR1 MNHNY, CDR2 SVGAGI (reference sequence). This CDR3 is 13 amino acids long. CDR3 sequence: CASRQTVLHEQYF. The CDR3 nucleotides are TGTGCCAGCAGGCAGACAGTCCTCCACGAGCAGTACTTC.

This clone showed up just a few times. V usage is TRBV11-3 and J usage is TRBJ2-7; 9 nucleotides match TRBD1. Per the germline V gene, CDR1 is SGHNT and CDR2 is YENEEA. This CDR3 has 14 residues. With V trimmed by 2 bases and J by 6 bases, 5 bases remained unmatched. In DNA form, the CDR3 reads TGTGCCAGCAGCTTAACCGGGACAGGGAGCGAGCAGTACTTC. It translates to CASSLTGTGSEQYF.

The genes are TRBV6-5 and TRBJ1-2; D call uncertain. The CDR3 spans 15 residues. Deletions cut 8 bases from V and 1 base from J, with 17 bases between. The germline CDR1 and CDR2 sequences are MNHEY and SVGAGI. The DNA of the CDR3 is TGTGCCAGCTCCTACGGGAATCTCCTTAACTATGGCTACACCTTC. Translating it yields CASSYGNLLNYGYTF.

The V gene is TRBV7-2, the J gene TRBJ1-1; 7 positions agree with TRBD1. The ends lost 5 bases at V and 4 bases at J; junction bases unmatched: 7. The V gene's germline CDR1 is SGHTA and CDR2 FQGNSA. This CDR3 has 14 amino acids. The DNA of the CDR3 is TGTGCCAGCAGCGTGGACAGGCGAAGCACTGAAGCTTTCTTT. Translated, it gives CASSVDRRSTEAFF. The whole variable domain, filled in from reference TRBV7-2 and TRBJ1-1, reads GAGVSQSPSNKVTEKGKDVELRCDPISGHTALYWYRQSLGQGLEFLIYFQGNSAPDKSGLPSDRFSAERTGGSVSTLTIQRTQQEDSAVYLCASSVDRRSTEAFFGQGTRLTVV.

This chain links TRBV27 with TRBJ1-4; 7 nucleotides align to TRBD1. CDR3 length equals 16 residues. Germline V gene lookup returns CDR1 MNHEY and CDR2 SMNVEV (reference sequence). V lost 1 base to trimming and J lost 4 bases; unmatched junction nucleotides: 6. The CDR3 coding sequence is TGTGCCAGCAGTTTATTCCCGACAGGGATTAATGAAAAACTGTTTTTT. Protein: CASSLFPTGINEKLFF.

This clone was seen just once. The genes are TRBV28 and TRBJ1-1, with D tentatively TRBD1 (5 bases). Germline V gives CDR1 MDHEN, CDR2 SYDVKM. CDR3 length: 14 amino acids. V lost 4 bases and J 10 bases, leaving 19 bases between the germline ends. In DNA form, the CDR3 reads TGTGCCAGCAGTTGGGCGGGGGACTCCTCGCGAGCTTTCTTT. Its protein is CASSWAGDSSRAFF.

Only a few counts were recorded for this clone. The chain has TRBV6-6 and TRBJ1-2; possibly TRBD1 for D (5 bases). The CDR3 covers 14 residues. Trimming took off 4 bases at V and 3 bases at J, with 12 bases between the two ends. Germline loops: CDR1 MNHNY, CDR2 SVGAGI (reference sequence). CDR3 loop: CASSSAGAYYGYTF. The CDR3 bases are TGTGCCAGCAGTTCAGCCGGGGCCTACTATGGCTACACCTTC.

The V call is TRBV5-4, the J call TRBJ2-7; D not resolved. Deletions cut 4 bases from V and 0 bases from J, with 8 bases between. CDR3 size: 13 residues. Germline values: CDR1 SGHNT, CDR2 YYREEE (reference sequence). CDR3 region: CASSKATSYEQYF. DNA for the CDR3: TGTGCCAGCAGCAAAGCCACCTCCTACGAGCAGTACTTC.